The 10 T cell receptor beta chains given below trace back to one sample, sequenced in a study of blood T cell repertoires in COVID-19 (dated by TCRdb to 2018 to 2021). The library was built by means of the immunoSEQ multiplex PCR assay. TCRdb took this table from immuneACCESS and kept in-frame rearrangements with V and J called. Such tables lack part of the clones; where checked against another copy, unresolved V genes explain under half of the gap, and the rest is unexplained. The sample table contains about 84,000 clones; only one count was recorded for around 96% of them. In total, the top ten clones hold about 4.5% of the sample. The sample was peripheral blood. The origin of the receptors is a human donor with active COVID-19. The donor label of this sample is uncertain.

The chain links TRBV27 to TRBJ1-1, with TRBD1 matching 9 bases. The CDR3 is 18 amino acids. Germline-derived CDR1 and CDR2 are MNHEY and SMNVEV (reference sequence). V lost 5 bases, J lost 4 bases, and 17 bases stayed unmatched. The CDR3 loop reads CASSQPPRGTGLTTEAFF. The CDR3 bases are TGTGCCAGCAGTCAACCTCCCCGTGGGACAGGGTTGACCACTGAAGCTTTCTTT.

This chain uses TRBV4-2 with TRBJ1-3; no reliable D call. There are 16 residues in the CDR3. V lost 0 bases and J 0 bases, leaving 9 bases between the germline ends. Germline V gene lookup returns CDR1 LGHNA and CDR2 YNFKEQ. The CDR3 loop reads CASSQELIDSGNTIYF. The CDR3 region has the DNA TGTGCCAGCAGCCAAGAGTTGATAGACTCTGGAAACACCATATATTTT.

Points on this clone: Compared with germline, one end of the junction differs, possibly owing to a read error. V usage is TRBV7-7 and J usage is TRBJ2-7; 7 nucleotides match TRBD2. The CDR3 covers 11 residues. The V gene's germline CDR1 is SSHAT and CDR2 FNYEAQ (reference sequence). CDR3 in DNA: TGTGCTAGCAGCTGGGGGGGCGAGCAGTACTTC. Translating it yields CASSWGGEQYF.

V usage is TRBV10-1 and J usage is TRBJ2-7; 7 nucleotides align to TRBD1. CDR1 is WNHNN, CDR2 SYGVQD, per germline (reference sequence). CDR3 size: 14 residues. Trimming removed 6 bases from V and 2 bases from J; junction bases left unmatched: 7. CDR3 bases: TGCGCCAGCAGCCCCCGGACAGGCACCTACGAGCAGTACTTC. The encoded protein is CASSPRTGTYEQYF.

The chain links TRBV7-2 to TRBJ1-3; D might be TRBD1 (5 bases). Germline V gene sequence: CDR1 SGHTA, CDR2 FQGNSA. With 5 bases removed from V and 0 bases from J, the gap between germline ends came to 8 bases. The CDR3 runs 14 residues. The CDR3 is CASSQQVSGNTIYF. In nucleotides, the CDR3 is TGTGCCAGCAGCCAACAGGTCTCTGGAAACACCATATATTTT.

The CDR3 protein is CASSESGQGSFDGYTF. CDR3 coding DNA: TGTGCCAGCAGTGAATCGGGACAGGGATCATTTGATGGCTACACCTTC. This chain links TRBV2 with TRBJ1-2; 9 positions match TRBD1. The germline V gene has CDR1 SNHLY and CDR2 FYNNEI. Germline trimming cut 2 bases from V and 6 bases from J; bases unmatched to any gene: 10. The CDR3 loop spans 16 amino acids.

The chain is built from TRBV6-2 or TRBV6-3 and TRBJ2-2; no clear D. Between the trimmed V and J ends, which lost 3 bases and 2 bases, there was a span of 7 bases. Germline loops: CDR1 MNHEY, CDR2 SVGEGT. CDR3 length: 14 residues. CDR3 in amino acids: CASSYGRNTGELFF. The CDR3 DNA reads TGTGCCAGCAGTTATGGCAGAAACACCGGGGAGCTGTTTTTT.

The DNA of the CDR3 is TGCGCCAGCAGCTGGGGGAGGGCCCGTGCTGGAAACACCATATATTTT. It translates to CASSWGRARAGNTIYF. This chain links TRBV5-1 with TRBJ1-3; possible D gene TRBD1, 5 bases. The V gene's germline CDR1 is SGHRS and CDR2 YFSETQ. With 3 bases removed from V and 2 bases from J, the gap between germline ends came to 15 bases. CDR3 length equals 16 residues.

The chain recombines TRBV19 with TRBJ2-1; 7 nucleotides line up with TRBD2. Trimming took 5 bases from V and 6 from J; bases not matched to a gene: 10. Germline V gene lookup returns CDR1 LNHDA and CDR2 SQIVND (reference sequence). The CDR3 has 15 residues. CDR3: CASSPTPGGINEQFF. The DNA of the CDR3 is TGTGCCAGTAGTCCCACCCCCGGGGGGATCAATGAGCAGTTCTTC.

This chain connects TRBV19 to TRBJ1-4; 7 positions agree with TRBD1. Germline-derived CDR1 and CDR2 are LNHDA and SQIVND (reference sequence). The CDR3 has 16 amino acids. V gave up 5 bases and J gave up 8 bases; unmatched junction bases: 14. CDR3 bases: TGTGCCAGTAGTGTATCCTGGGACAGTACAGGAGAAAAACTGTTTTTT. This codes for CASSVSWDSTGEKLFF.